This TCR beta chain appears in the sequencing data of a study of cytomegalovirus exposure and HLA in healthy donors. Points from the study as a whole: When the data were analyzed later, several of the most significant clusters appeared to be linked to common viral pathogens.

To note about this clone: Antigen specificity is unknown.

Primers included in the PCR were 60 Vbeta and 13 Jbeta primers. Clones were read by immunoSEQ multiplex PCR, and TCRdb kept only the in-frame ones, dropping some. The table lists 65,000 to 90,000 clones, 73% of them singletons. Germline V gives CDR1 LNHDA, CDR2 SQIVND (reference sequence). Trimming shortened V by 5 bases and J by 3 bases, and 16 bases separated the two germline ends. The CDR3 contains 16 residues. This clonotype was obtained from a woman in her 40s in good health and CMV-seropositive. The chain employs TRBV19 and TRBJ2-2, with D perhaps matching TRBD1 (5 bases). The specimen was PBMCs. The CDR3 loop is CASSAMTAPDTGELFF. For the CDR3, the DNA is TGTGCCAGTAGTGCCATGACAGCTCCGGACACCGGGGAGCTGTTTTTT.